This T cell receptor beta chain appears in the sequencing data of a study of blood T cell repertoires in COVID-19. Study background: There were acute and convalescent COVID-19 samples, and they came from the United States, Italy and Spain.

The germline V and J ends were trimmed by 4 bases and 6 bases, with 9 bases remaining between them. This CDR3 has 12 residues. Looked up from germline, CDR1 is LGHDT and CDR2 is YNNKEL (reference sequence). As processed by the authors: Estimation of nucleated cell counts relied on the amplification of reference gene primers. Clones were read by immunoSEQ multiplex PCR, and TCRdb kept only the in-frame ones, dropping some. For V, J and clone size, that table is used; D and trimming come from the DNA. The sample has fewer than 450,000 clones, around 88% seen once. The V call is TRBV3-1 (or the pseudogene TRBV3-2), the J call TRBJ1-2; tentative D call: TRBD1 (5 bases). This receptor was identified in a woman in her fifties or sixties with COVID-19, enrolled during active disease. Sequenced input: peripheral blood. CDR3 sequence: CASSPQGNGYTF. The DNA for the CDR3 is TGTGCCAGCAGCCCGCAGGGTAATGGCTACACCTTC.